The present entry profiles one TCR beta chain with its context. Its specificity is unknown. In germline, CDR1 is MNHNY, CDR2 SVGAGI (reference sequence). The CDR3 loop spans 14 amino acids. The V and J ends lost 2 bases and 8 bases respectively, with 15 bases between them. The record originates from a study of shared clonotypes between healthy human individuals. Overall study context: The study used three CD4 naive, three CD4 memory, two CD8 naive and one CD8 memory plate per donor. Study-wide results and limits: On the whole, naive subsets had larger estimated richness than memory subsets had.

A deep-level run was used for the assay. The data were produced by immunoSEQ multiplex PCR, yet TCRdb's version contains in-frame clones alone and is incomplete. The sample lists about 2.4 million clones; approximately 94% were seen once. The chain has TRBV6-6 and TRBJ1-2; tentative D call: TRBD1 (6 bases). This TCR was recovered from a man younger than 35 in good health. Sequencing used naive CD4+ T cells sorted from blood. The subset was: CD45RA+ positively selected. The CDR3 sequence: CASSYLGGSGGYTF. CDR3 DNA sequence: TGTGCCAGCAGTTACCTAGGGGGATCGGGCGGCTACACCTTC.